This T cell receptor beta chain was captured in a study of blood T cell repertoires in COVID-19. Background on the study: The United States, Italy and Spain supplied acute and convalescent COVID-19 samples. Sources were T cells, B-cell-depleted T cells, or PBMCs; the material itself was cDNA or gDNA.

Germline V gene lookup returns CDR1 SGHRS and CDR2 YFSETQ. V was shortened by 1 base and J by 5 bases, with 13 bases between the two germline ends. This CDR3 region has 14 residues. Authors' methods: Amplification from reference gene primers served as the basis for estimated nucleated cell counts. Profiled with immunoSEQ multiplex PCR; TCRdb holds only in-frame clones, not every one. V and J calls and clone size come straight from that table; D and trimming were deduced from the DNA. The sample consists of approximately 160,000 clones, more than 60% of them appearing once. This chain uses TRBV5-1 with TRBJ2-7; tentatively, D is TRBD1 (6 bases). Sequencing was done on a sample of peripheral blood. This receptor was identified in a man aged 55 to 70 with acute or convalescent COVID-19. CDR3 coding DNA: TGCGCCAGCAGCTTGCTCACAGGGTCCGACGAGCAGTACTTC. Its translation is CASSLLTGSDEQYF.